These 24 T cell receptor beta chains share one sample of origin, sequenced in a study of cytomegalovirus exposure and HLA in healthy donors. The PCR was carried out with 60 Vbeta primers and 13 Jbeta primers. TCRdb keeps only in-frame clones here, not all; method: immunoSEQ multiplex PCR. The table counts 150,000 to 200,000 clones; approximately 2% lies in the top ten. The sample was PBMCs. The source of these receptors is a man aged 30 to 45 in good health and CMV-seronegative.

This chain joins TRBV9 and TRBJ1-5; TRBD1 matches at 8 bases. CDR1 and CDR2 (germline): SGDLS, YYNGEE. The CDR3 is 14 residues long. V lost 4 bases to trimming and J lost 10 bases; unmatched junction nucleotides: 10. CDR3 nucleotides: TGTGCCAGCAGCAGGACAGGGTTCCGGGATCCCCAGCATTTT. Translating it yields CASSRTGFRDPQHF.

The CDR3 region is CASSRDSTSYGYTF. In nucleotides, the CDR3 is TGTGCCAGCAGCCGAGACAGTACCAGCTATGGCTACACCTTC. This rearrangement joins TRBV7-2 to TRBJ1-2; D may be TRBD1 (5 bases). The CDR3 has 14 residues. V lost 5 bases to trimming and J lost 4 bases, with 14 bases between them. Per germline, CDR1 SGHTA and CDR2 FQGNSA.

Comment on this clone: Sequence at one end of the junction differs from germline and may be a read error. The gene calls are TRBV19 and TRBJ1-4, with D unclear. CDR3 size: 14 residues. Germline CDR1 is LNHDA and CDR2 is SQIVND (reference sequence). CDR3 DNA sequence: TGTGCCAGTAGTGTTCGGGATATGGGTGAAAAACTGTCTTTT. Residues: CASSVRDMGEKLSF.

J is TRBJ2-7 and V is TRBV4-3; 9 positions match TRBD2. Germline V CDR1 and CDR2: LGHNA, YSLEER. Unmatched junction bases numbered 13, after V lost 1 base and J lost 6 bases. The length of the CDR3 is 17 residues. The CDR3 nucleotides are TGCGCCAGCAGCCAAGGTGGTTTCGCGGCGGGAGGGGGCGAGCAGTACTTC. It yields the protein CASSQGGFAAGGGEQYF.

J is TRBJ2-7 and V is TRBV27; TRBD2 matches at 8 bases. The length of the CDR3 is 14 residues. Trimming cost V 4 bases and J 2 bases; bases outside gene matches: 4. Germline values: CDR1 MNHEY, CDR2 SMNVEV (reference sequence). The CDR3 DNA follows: TGTGCCAGCAGTTGGGCGGGAGGCCCCTACGAGCAGTACTTC. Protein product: CASSWAGGPYEQYF.

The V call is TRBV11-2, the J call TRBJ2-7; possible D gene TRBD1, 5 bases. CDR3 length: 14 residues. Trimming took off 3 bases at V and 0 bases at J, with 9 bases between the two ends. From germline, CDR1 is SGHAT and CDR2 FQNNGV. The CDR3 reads CASSFVQDSYEQYF. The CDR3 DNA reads TGTGCCAGCAGCTTTGTACAGGACTCCTACGAGCAGTACTTC.

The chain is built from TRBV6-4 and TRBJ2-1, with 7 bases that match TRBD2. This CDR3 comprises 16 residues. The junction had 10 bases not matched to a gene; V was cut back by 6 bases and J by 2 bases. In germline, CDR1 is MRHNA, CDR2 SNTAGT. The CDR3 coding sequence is TGTGCCAGCAGCCTCGGTAGGGGAGGGACCTACAATGAGCAGTTCTTC. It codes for CASSLGRGGTYNEQFF.

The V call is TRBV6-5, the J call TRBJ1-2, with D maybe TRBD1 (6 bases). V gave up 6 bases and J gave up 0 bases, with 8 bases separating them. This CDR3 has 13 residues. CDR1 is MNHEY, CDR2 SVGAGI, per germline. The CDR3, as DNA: TGTGCCAGCAGGTGGACAGCTAACTATGGCTACACCTTC. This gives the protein CASRWTANYGYTF.

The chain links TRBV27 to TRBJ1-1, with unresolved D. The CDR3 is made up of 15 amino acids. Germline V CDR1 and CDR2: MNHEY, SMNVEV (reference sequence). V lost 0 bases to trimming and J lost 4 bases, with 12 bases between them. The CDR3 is CASSLSFAEGTEAFF. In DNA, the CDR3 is TGTGCCAGCAGTTTATCATTTGCGGAGGGCACTGAAGCTTTCTTT.

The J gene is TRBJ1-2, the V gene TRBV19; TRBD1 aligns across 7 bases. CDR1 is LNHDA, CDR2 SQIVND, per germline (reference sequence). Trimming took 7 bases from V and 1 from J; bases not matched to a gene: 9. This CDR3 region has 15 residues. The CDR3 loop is CASKPDRALNYGYTF. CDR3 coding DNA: TGTGCCAGTAAACCCGACAGGGCCCTTAACTATGGCTACACCTTC.

The CDR3 DNA reads TGTGCCAGCAGCGTAGTTACAGGGGGAAGTGGGGCCAACGTCCTGACTTTC. Amino acids: CASSVVTGGSGANVLTF. The J gene is TRBJ2-6, the V gene TRBV9, with 8 nucleotides matching TRBD1. The CDR3 length is 17 residues. In germline, CDR1 is SGDLS, CDR2 YYNGEE. V lost 0 bases to trimming and J lost 3 bases; unmatched junction nucleotides: 5. The complete variable domain, with remaining parts taken from reference TRBV9 and TRBJ2-6, reads DSGVTQTPKHLITATGQRVTLRCSPRSGDLSVYWYQQSLDQGLQFLIQYYNGEERAKGNILERFSAQQFPDLHSELNLSSLELGDSALYFCASSVVTGGSGANVLTFGAGSRLTVL.

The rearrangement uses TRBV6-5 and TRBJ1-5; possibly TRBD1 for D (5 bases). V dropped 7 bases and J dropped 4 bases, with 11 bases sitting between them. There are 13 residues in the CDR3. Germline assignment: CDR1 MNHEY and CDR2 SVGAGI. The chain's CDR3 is CASTHGGNQPQHF. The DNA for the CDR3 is TGTGCCAGCACCCACGGGGGTAATCAGCCCCAGCATTTT.

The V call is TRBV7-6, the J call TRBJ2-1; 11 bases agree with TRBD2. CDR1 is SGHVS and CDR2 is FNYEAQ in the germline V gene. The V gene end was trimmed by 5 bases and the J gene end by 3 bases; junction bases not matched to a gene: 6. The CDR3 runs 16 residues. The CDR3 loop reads CASSAPGLAVYNEQFF. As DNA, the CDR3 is TGTGCCAGCAGCGCACCGGGACTAGCGGTCTACAATGAGCAGTTCTTC.

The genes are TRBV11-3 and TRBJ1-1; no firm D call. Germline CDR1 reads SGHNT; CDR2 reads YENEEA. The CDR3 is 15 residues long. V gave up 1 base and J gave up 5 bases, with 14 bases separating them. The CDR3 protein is CASSLAGGRKTEAFF. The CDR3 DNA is TGTGCCAGCAGCTTAGCAGGAGGGCGAAAGACTGAAGCTTTCTTT. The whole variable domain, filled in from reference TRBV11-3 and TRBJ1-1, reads EAGVVQSPRYKIIEKKQPVAFWCNPISGHNTLYWYLQNLGQGPELLIRYENEEAVDDSQLPKDRFSAERLKGVDSTLKIQPAELGDSAVYLCASSLAGGRKTEAFFGQGTRLTVV.

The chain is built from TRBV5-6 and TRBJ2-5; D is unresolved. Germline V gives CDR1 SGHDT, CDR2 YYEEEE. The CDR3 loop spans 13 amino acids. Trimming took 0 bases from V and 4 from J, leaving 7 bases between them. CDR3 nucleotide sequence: TGTGCCAGCAGCTTGGACCAGCGAGAGACCCAGTACTTC. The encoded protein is CASSLDQRETQYF.

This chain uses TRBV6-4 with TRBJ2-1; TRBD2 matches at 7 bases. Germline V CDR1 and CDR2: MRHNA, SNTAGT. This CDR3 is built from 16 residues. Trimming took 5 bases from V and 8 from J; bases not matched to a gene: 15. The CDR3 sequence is CASSLSGPPYVDEQFF. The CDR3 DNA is TGTGCCAGCAGTCTTAGCGGGCCCCCCTATGTGGATGAGCAGTTCTTC.

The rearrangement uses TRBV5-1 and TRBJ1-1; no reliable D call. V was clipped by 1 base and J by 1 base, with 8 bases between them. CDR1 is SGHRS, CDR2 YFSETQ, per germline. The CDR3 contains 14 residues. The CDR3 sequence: CASSLTAQNTEAFF. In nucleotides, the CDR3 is TGCGCCAGCAGCTTGACAGCCCAGAACACTGAAGCTTTCTTT.

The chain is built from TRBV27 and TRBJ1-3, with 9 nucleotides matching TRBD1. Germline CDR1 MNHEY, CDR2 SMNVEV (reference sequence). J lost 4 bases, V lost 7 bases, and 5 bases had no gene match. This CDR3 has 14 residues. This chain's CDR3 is CASKPGTGGNTIYF. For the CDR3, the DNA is TGTGCCAGCAAACCCGGGACAGGGGGAAACACCATATATTTT.

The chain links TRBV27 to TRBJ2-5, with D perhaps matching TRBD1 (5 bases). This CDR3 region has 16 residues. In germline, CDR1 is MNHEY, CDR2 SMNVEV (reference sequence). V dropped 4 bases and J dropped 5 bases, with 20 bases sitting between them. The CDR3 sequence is CASSSNRFPSRETQYF. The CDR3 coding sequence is TGTGCCAGCAGTTCTAACAGGTTCCCGTCCCGCGAGACCCAGTACTTC.

This CDR3 reads CASSLSTGENTEAFF. The CDR3 nucleotides are TGTGCCAGCAGCTTAAGTACAGGAGAAAACACTGAAGCTTTCTTT. The chain recombines TRBV7-6 with TRBJ1-1; tentatively, D is TRBD1 (5 bases). Germline CDR1 and CDR2: SGHVS and FNYEAQ. The V gene lost 2 bases and the J gene lost 2 bases, with 12 bases spanning the gap. The CDR3 consists of 15 residues.

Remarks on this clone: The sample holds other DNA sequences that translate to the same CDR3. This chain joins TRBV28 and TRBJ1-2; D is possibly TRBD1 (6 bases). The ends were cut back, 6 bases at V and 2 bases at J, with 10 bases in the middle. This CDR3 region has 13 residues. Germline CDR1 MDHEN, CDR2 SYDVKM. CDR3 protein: CASRLGQNYGYTF. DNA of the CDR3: TGTGCCAGCAGACTCGGACAGAACTATGGCTACACCTTC.

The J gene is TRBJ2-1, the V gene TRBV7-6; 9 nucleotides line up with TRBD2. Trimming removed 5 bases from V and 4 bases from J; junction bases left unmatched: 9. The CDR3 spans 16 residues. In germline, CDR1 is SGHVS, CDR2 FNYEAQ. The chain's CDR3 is CASSSVMAGGYNEQFF. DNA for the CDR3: TGTGCCAGCAGCAGCGTCATGGCGGGGGGGTACAATGAGCAGTTCTTC.

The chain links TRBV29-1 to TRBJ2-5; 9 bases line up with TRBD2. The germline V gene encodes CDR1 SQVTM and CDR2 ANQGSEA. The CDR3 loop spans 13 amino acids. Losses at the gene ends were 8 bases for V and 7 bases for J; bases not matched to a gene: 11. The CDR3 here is CSLTSGRRVTQYF. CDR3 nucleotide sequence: TGCAGCCTGACTAGCGGTCGCCGGGTGACCCAGTACTTC.

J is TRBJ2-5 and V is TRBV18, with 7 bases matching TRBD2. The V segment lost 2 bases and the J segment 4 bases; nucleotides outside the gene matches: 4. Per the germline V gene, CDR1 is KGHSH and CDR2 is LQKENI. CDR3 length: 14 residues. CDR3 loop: CASSPGRGGETQYF. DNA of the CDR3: TGTGCCAGCTCACCAGGGAGGGGCGGAGAGACCCAGTACTTC. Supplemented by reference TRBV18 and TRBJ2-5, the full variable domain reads NAGVMQNPRHLVRRRGQEARLRCSPMKGHSHVYWYRQLPEEGLKFMVYLQKENIIDESGMPKERFSAEFPKEGPSILRIQQVVRGDSAAYFCASSPGRGGETQYFGPGTRLLVL.